This T cell receptor beta chain was sequenced in a study of T cell repertoires in cytomegalovirus infection. In the study overall: The authors used CMV epitopes that were HLA-C-restricted (recently identified) and HLA-B-restricted (well studied). CMV infection plus the matching HLA type was flagged by public TCR beta signatures. Overall study results and limits: Carriers of CMV plus the relevant HLA were identified by cumulative public TCR beta family frequency.

The J segment lost 8 bases and the V segment lost 5 bases, leaving 4 bases of the junction unmatched. This CDR3 region has 14 residues. Germline lookup yields CDR1 MNHNY and CDR2 SVGAGI (reference sequence). One entry per CDR3 protein results from TCRdb running MiXCR on the reads. The table lists around 120,000 distinct CDR3 sequences, under 45% of them singletons. This clonotype was counted a few times. What it binds is not known. This chain connects TRBV6-6 to TRBJ2-1; 12 nucleotides line up with TRBD2. The TCR comes from a human donor in good health (CMV status not recorded). Some clones in this sample may be carry-over from other donors' samples. Source: CD8+ T cells from cultured PBMCs, taken from culture after CMV antigen stimulation. The CDR3 nucleotides read TGTGCCAGCAGTACGACTAGCGGGGGCGATGAGCAGTTCTTC. It yields the protein CASSTTSGGDEQFF.